One sample yielded the 14 T cell receptor beta chains listed below, sequenced in a study of cytomegalovirus exposure and HLA in healthy donors. 13 Jbeta primers and 60 Vbeta primers were used for the PCR. The data were produced by immunoSEQ multiplex PCR, yet TCRdb's version contains in-frame clones alone and is incomplete. The sample shows tens of thousands of clones, 76% of them seen only once. The sample taken for sequencing was PBMCs. These receptors came from a male donor in good health and CMV-seronegative.

The chain recombines TRBV5-6 with TRBJ2-2; weak D call: TRBD2 (6 bases). Trimming shortened V by 5 bases and J by 3 bases, and 14 bases separated the two germline ends. This CDR3 is built from 15 residues. From germline, CDR1 is SGHDT and CDR2 YYEEEE. The CDR3 loop reads CASSQGLGDTGELFF. Here the CDR3 DNA reads TGTGCCAGCAGTCAGGGACTTGGAGACACCGGGGAGCTGTTTTTT.

The chain has TRBV11-1 and TRBJ1-4, with TRBD1 as a possible D gene (6 bases). Germline V lookup: CDR1 SGHAT, CDR2 FQDESV (reference sequence). This CDR3 spans 14 amino acids. V was shortened by 4 bases and J by 10 bases, with 16 bases between the two germline ends. The DNA of the CDR3 is TGTGCCAGCAGCTCACCGGGACATCGAGCAAAACTGTTTTTT. Encoded protein: CASSSPGHRAKLFF.

The chain joins TRBV5-1 to TRBJ1-3, with D possibly being TRBD1 (6 bases). Germline V lookup: CDR1 SGHRS, CDR2 YFSETQ. Trimming left V 4 bases short and J 7 bases short, with 15 bases between. The CDR3 sequence is 14 residues long. CDR3 bases: TGCGCCAGCAGCCCGGACGGACAGTCCAACACCATATATTTT. Protein: CASSPDGQSNTIYF.

V gene TRBV27 combines with J gene TRBJ1-3; D ambiguous. The CDR3 covers 13 residues. Trimming removed 5 bases from V and 4 bases from J, with 9 bases in between. The germline CDR1 and CDR2 sequences are MNHEY and SMNVEV (reference sequence). The CDR3 DNA is TGTGCCAGCAGTATAAACTGGGGAAACACCATATATTTT. This encodes CASSINWGNTIYF.

The V gene is TRBV7-2, the J gene TRBJ1-5; tentative D call: TRBD1 (5 bases). V lost 0 bases to trimming and J lost 5 bases, with 14 bases between them. This CDR3 contains 16 residues. Germline V gene lookup returns CDR1 SGHTA and CDR2 FQGNSA. CDR3 residues: CASSLAPGRGDQPQHF. The DNA for the CDR3 is TGTGCCAGCAGCTTAGCCCCGGGACGCGGGGATCAGCCCCAGCATTTT.

This clone was detected a few times. The chain carries TRBV28 and TRBJ1-1; 10 bases fit TRBD1. V was pared by 3 bases and J by 4 bases, with 5 bases of the junction left unmatched. The CDR3 sequence is 15 residues long. Per germline, CDR1 MDHEN and CDR2 SYDVKM. CDR3 loop: CASSFSTGGGTEAFF. CDR3 nucleotides: TGTGCCAGCAGTTTTTCGACAGGGGGCGGCACTGAAGCTTTCTTT.

The chain has TRBV6-5 and TRBJ1-4; a weak D match, TRBD1 (5 bases). CDR1 is MNHEY and CDR2 is SVGAGI in the germline V gene. Deletions cut 5 bases from V and 8 bases from J, with 15 bases between. The CDR3 length is 14 residues. The CDR3 loop reads CASSATGAGEKLFF. The CDR3 bases are TGTGCCAGCAGTGCAACTGGGGCCGGGGAAAAACTGTTTTTT.

The rearrangement joins TRBV2 to TRBJ1-6; 9 bases line up with TRBD1. CDR3 length: 15 amino acids. Germline CDR1 is SNHLY and CDR2 is FYNNEI. Trimming took 6 bases from V and 10 from J; bases not matched to a gene: 10. For the CDR3, the DNA is TGTGCCAGCAGCGAGAAGGGACAGGGTGGCTCACCCCTCCACTTT. It codes for CASSEKGQGGSPLHF.

This chain connects TRBV9 to TRBJ1-3; possible D gene TRBD1, 6 bases. This CDR3 is built from 16 residues. Trimming removed 0 bases from V and 0 bases from J, with 10 bases in between. Germline V CDR1 and CDR2: SGDLS, YYNGEE. The CDR3 DNA sequence: TGTGCCAGCAGCGTAGCGGGGGGCATCTCTGGAAACACCATATATTTT. Translation gives CASSVAGGISGNTIYF.

The chain combines TRBV27 with TRBJ1-6, with D perhaps TRBD1 (5 bases). The CDR3 sequence is 14 residues long. V was cut by 2 bases and J by 6 bases, with 8 bases left in between. CDR1 is MNHEY, CDR2 SMNVEV, per germline (reference sequence). CDR3 protein: CASSLGQGNSPLHF. The CDR3 bases are TGTGCCAGCAGTTTAGGGCAGGGTAATTCACCCCTCCACTTT.

The rearrangement links TRBV11-2 to TRBJ1-6; 7 bases are a match to TRBD1. Germline V gives CDR1 SGHAT, CDR2 FQNNGV. This CDR3 is built from 15 residues. V gave up 4 bases and J gave up 9 bases; unmatched junction bases: 9. Here the CDR3 DNA reads TGTGCCAGCAGCTCCTCCGGGACAGCATTTTCACCCCTCCACTTT. Translated: CASSSSGTAFSPLHF.

The chain carries TRBV11-2 and TRBJ2-1, with 14 bases aligning to TRBD2. The germline V gene encodes CDR1 SGHAT and CDR2 FQNNGV. This CDR3 has 18 residues. V shed 1 base, J shed 4 bases, and the junction held 6 bases outside the gene matches. The CDR3 DNA reads as TGTGCCAGCAGCTTAGCCCGCGGGACTAGCGGGAGATACAATGAGCAGTTCTTC. Encoded protein: CASSLARGTSGRYNEQFF. Supplemented by reference TRBV11-2 and TRBJ2-1, the full variable domain reads EAGVAQSPRYKIIEKRQSVAFWCNPISGHATLYWYQQILGQGPKLLIQFQNNGVVDDSQLPKDRFSAERLKGVDSTLKIQPAKLEDSAVYLCASSLARGTSGRYNEQFFGPGTRLTVL.

This clone was seen just once. This chain joins TRBV6-5 and TRBJ2-5, with a weak D call TRBD1 (7 bases). The germline CDR1 and CDR2 sequences are MNHEY and SVGAGI. There are 14 residues in the CDR3. The germline V and J ends were trimmed by 5 bases and 5 bases, with 15 bases remaining between them. The CDR3 DNA is TGTGCCAGCAGTGGACAGGTCCGGGGGGAGACCCAGTACTTC. It translates to CASSGQVRGETQYF.

The chain couples TRBV30 to TRBJ1-1; TRBD1 is a possible D gene (5 bases). V lost 0 bases to trimming and J lost 7 bases, with 9 bases between them. The germline V gene encodes CDR1 GTSNPN and CDR2 SVGIG (reference sequence). The CDR3 loop spans 12 amino acids. CDR3 loop: CAWSVRGNEAFF. In nucleotides, the CDR3 is TGTGCCTGGAGTGTACGGGGGAATGAAGCTTTCTTT.